The next 18 T cell receptor beta chains were all read from a single sample in a study of tumor-infiltrating lymphocytes in primary liver carcinoma. Researchers generated TCR beta cDNA from roughly 500 ng of total RNA, relying on a constant-region primer. Modified slightly, ARM-PCR produced TCR beta libraries over three nested multiplex PCR rounds. Use of TRBV1-TRBV30 forward primers with a C-beta reverse primer characterized the first two PCR rounds, which lasted roughly 11 cycles each. Via MiXCR, TCRdb re-called the multiplex PCR reads, giving one row per CDR3 protein. The table records some 180,000 distinct CDR3 sequences, around four fifths of them present only once. Co-extraction of both nucleic acids (RNA and DNA) used about 19-33 mg of unsorted bulk tissue. Sequencing input: tumor tissue from primary liver carcinoma. These receptors all stem from a man aged 35 to 55 with primary liver carcinoma and hepatitis B virus infection.

Comments on this clonotype: This may come from a read error, since a much larger clone is one base off. This chain links TRBV5-1 with TRBJ2-5; the D gene could be TRBD1 or TRBD2 (5 bases each). This CDR3 region has 18 residues. CDR1 is SGHRS, CDR2 YFSETQ, per germline. DNA of the CDR3: TGCGCCTGCAGCTTGGGGGTTGATAGTTATCCCCTCTCAGAGACCCAGTACTTC. Amino acids: CACSLGVDSYPLSETQYF.

This clonotype was seen repeatedly, ten times or more. The chain links TRBV29-1 to TRBJ1-2; D is perhaps TRBD1 (6 bases). This CDR3 region has 13 residues. CDR1 and CDR2 from the germline V gene are SQVTM and ANQGSEA. V dropped 6 bases and J dropped 2 bases, with 13 bases sitting between them. The CDR3 sequence is CSVGGRENYGYTF. The CDR3 DNA sequence: TGCAGCGTCGGGGGCAGGGAAAACTATGGCTACACCTTC.

A note on this clonotype: One base away lies a much larger clone, so this may be a sequencing read error. The chain couples TRBV5-1 to TRBJ1-1; D may be TRBD1 (6 bases). The CDR3 is made up of 14 amino acids. Germline CDR1 reads SGHRS; CDR2 reads YFSETQ. The V gene lost 8 bases and the J gene lost 5 bases, with 19 bases spanning the gap. The DNA of the CDR3 is TGCGCCAGGAGCCTCCCGGGGGCTATGACTGAAGCTTTCTTT. It encodes CARSLPGAMTEAFF.

Note on this clonotype: The germline gene is not matched at one end of the junction; a read error may be the cause. The chain uses TRBV14 and TRBJ2-1; 8 bases fit TRBD2. This CDR3 contains 16 residues. In germline, CDR1 is SGHDN, CDR2 FVKESK. The CDR3 coding sequence is TGTGCCAGCAGTGCCGTAGCGGGATACGTAAACAATGAGGAGTTCTTC. This gives the protein CASSAVAGYVNNEEFF. The complete variable domain, with remaining parts taken from reference TRBV14 and TRBJ2-1, reads EAGVTQFPSHSVIEKGQTVTLRCDPISGHDNLYWYRRVMGKEIKFLLHFVKESKQDESGMPNNRFLAERTGGTYSTLKVQPAELEDSGVYFCASSAVAGYVNNEEFFGPGTRLTVL.

This clonotype was picked up one time. Mismatch with germline at one junction end may stem from a read error. The chain employs TRBV28 and TRBJ1-2, with a weak D call TRBD1 (6 bases). The germline gives CDR1 MDHEN, CDR2 SYDVKM. The CDR3 totals 15 residues. The CDR3 sequence is CTSSSGTGQIYGYTF. CDR3 nucleotide sequence: TGTACCAGCAGTTCGGGAACAGGGCAAATATATGGCTACACCTTC.

A remark on this clonotype: The conserved final phenylalanine or tryptophan is absent from the CDR3, which likely points to a read error. V and J are TRBV11-1 and TRBJ2-4; 13 bases match TRBD2. CDR1 SGHAT and CDR2 FQDESV come from the germline V gene (reference sequence). The length of the CDR3 is 17 residues. The DNA of the CDR3 is TGTGCCAGTAACTTTCCCGGGACTAGCGGGACCAAAACCATTCAGTACTTG. Its translation is CASNFPGTSGTKTIQYL.

Regarding this clonotype: As the CDR3 is not closed by the conserved phenylalanine or tryptophan, this likely results from a read error. The genes are TRBV4-2 and TRBJ2-4; possible D gene TRBD1, 5 bases. Germline-derived CDR1 and CDR2 are LGHNA and YNFKEQ. The CDR3 runs to 14 residues. V lost 9 bases, J lost 5 bases, and 17 bases lay in between. The CDR3 DNA is TGTGCCAGTAGTTCGCAGGGAAGGGAAAACATTCAGTACCTC. This codes for CASSSQGRENIQYL.

Turning to this clonotype: A junction boundary mismatches the germline segment, possibly from a read error. The chain employs TRBV29-1 and TRBJ2-1; tentative D call: TRBD1 (6 bases). This CDR3 has 13 amino acids. Germline V gene lookup returns CDR1 SQVTM and CDR2 ANQGSEA. The CDR3 DNA reads as TGCAGCGCTATTAGGGCAGGGGCCCCCGAGCAGTTTTTC. Translating it yields CSAIRAGAPEQFF.

Turning to this clonotype: The junction departs from germline at one end; a sequencing error may be responsible. The chain's CDR3 is CVINNPGLGGVEQFF. The CDR3 DNA sequence: TGTGTCATCAATAACCCGGGACTAGGAGGAGTTGAGCAGTTCTTC. The chain recombines TRBV10-3 with TRBJ2-1; TRBD2 matches 8 bases. This CDR3 is 15 amino acids long. Germline V gene data show CDR1 as ENHRY and CDR2 as SYGVKD.

Points on this clonotype: The junction departs from the called germline gene at one end, perhaps through a read error. The chain couples TRBV14 to TRBJ1-3; D not resolved. This CDR3 is 15 amino acids long. CDR1 is SGHDN, CDR2 FVKESK, per germline. The CDR3 region is CASSHRGSPGNTIYF. The CDR3 coding sequence is TGTGCAAGCAGCCATCGCGGATCCCCTGGAAACACCATATATTTT.

Notes on this clonotype: Being one base from a much bigger clone, this may be a read error. V gene TRBV21-1 combines with J gene TRBJ2-5. TRBV21-1 is assigned pseudogene status. The CDR3 contains 14 residues. CDR3 amino acids: CASSKVVLAVTQYF. CDR3 nucleotide sequence: TGTGCCAGCAGCAAAGTCGTCCTGGCTGTGACCCAGTACTTC.

Concerning this clonotype itself: A single base separates this from a much larger clone, so it may be a read error. CDR3 loop: CASSFGGEGYQPQHF. In nucleotides, the CDR3 is TGCGCCAGCAGCTTCGGGGGCGAAGGCTATCAGCCCCAGCATTTT. The chain has TRBV5-1 and TRBJ1-5, with a possible D match to TRBD1 (6 bases). Trimming stripped 2 bases from V and 5 bases from J, with 14 bases between. The CDR3 is 15 residues long. Germline V gene lookup returns CDR1 SGHRS and CDR2 YFSETQ.

This clonotype was recorded once. A much larger clone sits a single nucleotide away, making a read error possible. The J gene is TRBJ1-5, the V gene TRBV28; a possible D gene is TRBD1 (6 bases). Germline V gene data show CDR1 as MDHEN and CDR2 as SYDVKM. The CDR3 spans 15 residues. The CDR3 protein is CTSSTGTLDNQPQHF. The CDR3, as DNA: TGTACCAGCAGTACCGGGACACTAGACAATCAGCCCCAGCATTTT.

On this clonotype: The junction departs from the called germline gene at one end, perhaps through a read error. This rearrangement joins TRBV5-8 to TRBJ2-2; no reliable D call. Germline CDR1 and CDR2: SGHTS and YDEGEE. This CDR3 has 17 residues. CDR3 DNA sequence: TGTGCCAGCAGCCCTAGGGCGTCAGCCACTAACACCGGAGAGCTGTTTTTT. Its translation: CASSPRASATNTGELFF.

Concerning this clonotype: One end of the junction does not line up with germline, which may come from a read error. This rearrangement joins TRBV6-1 to TRBJ2-2; either TRBD1 or TRBD2 may fit D (5 bases each). The CDR3 contains 15 residues. Germline-derived CDR1 and CDR2 are MNHNS and SASEGT. The CDR3 bases are TGCGCCAGCAGTGAAGGGTGGTGGCTCGCATGGGACCTGTTTTTT. Its translation: CASSEGWWLAWDLFF.

Of note for this clonotype: One junction end disagrees with the germline gene, perhaps due to a read error. This chain connects TRBV11-2 to TRBJ2-6; tentatively, D is TRBD1 (8 bases). Germline-derived CDR1 and CDR2 are SGHAT and FQNNGV. The CDR3 loop spans 21 amino acids. DNA for the CDR3: TGTGCCATCAGCATGGCGGGAGACAGGGGCATTTCCCTCTCTGGGGCCAACGTCCTGAGTTTC. Its translation is CAISMAGDRGISLSGANVLSF.

With regard to this clonotype: The conserved final phenylalanine or tryptophan is absent from the CDR3, which likely points to a read error. V gene TRBV29-1 combines with J gene TRBJ1-1; D ambiguous. This CDR3 has 15 residues. V was cut by 5 bases and J by 5 bases, with 21 bases left in between. The germline V gene encodes CDR1 SQVTM and CDR2 ANQGSEA. DNA for the CDR3: TGCAGCGTTTCGGCAGGATGGGGAATGGGAACTGAAGCTTTCTCT. This gives the protein CSVSAGWGMGTEAFS.

A remark on this clonotype: The CDR3 does not close with the conserved phenylalanine or tryptophan, likely indicating a read error. The rearrangement uses TRBV29-1 and TRBJ2-7; no firm D call. This CDR3 region has 12 residues. Germline V gene data show CDR1 as SQVTM and CDR2 as ANQGSEA. The CDR3 coding sequence is TGCATCGTTGAGTCCGCAGATTACGAGCAGTACTTG. Translated, it gives CIVESADYEQYL.